This TCR beta chain is drawn from a study of T cell responses to AZD1222 COVID-19 vaccine. Study findings and constraints: Close to half of spike-specific TCRs reportedly recognize unmutated variant regions.

The protocol was immunoSEQ multiplex PCR, while the TCRdb copy is restricted to in-frame clones and leaves out a portion. The profile shows under 300,000 clones, about 92% of them singletons. About this clone itself: Antigen unknown.

Germline V gives CDR1 SGDLS, CDR2 YYNGEE. The length of the CDR3 is 15 residues. V was cut by 3 bases and J by 7 bases, with 19 bases left in between. The origin of this receptor is an adult in good health. The rearrangement joins TRBV9 to TRBJ1-2; TRBD1 is a possible D gene (6 bases). The sequencing used peripheral blood, collected on day 0 of AZD1222 vaccination. This CDR3 reads CASSAHRDPGGGYTF. CDR3 nucleotide sequence: TGTGCCAGCAGCGCCCACAGGGACCCGGGGGGTGGCTACACCTTC.